These 27 T cell receptor beta chains came from one sample sequenced in a study of T cell responses to AZD1222 COVID-19 vaccine. TCRdb keeps only in-frame clones here, not all; method: immunoSEQ multiplex PCR. The sample yields about 120,000 clones, 88% seen once. The sequencing used peripheral blood, collected on day 0 of AZD1222 vaccination. The receptor set was obtained from an adult in good health.

V gene TRBV6-2 or TRBV6-3 combines with J gene TRBJ2-1; unclear D gene. The ends were cut back, 2 bases at V and 5 bases at J, with 7 bases in the middle. CDR3 size: 13 residues. CDR1 and CDR2 (germline): MNHEY, SVGEGT. CDR3 in DNA: TGTGCCAGCAGTTACGACCTTAACAATGAGCAGTTCTTC. Residues: CASSYDLNNEQFF.

V and J are TRBV7-2 and TRBJ1-2, with D perhaps matching TRBD1 (6 bases). CDR1 is SGHTA and CDR2 is FQGNSA in the germline V gene. The V and J ends lost 1 base and 4 bases respectively, with 13 bases between them. CDR3 length: 15 amino acids. The CDR3 DNA reads TGTGCCAGCAGCTTAGGGGTGGCAGGGGTCTATGGCTACACCTTC. This encodes CASSLGVAGVYGYTF.

The V and J genes are TRBV12-5 and TRBJ2-1, with D possibly matching TRBD2 (5 bases). This CDR3 is 16 amino acids long. CDR1 and CDR2 (germline): LGHNT, FRNRAP. V was cut by 7 bases and J by 6 bases, with 22 bases left in between. The chain's CDR3 is CASDRSRIIGLNEQFF. The CDR3 DNA follows: TGTGCTAGTGACCGTTCCCGGATCATCGGACTCAATGAGCAGTTCTTC. The variable domain in full, completed from reference TRBV12-5 and TRBJ2-1, reads DARVTQTPRHKVTEMGQEVTMRCQPILGHNTVFWYRQTMMQGLELLAYFRNRAPLDDSGMPKDRFSAEMPDATLATLKIQPSEPRDSAVYFCASDRSRIIGLNEQFFGPGTRLTVL.

This clone was detected only once. The chain combines TRBV29-1 with TRBJ1-1, with 8 bases that match TRBD1. The J segment lost 1 base and the V segment lost 4 bases, leaving 11 bases of the junction unmatched. The V gene's germline CDR1 is SQVTM and CDR2 ANQGSEA. The CDR3 extends over 16 amino acids. This CDR3 reads CSVGRGQGARNTEAFF. The CDR3 coding sequence is TGCAGCGTTGGACGAGGTCAGGGGGCAAGGAACACTGAAGCTTTCTTT.

V usage is TRBV15 and J usage is TRBJ1-1, with TRBD1 as a possible D gene (5 bases). Trimming took 3 bases from V and 9 from J, leaving 14 bases between them. This CDR3 comprises 13 residues. The germline CDR1 and CDR2 sequences are LNHNV and YYDKDF (reference sequence). The CDR3 protein is CATSRMDTTQAFF. DNA of the CDR3: TGTGCCACCAGCAGGATGGACACAACTCAAGCTTTCTTT.

The chain couples TRBV7-2 to TRBJ1-1; TRBD1 agrees at 10 bases. Germline V gene data show CDR1 as SGHTA and CDR2 as FQGNSA. V trimming: 5 bases; J trimming: 0 bases; junction bases outside the gene matches: 6. The CDR3 totals 16 residues. The CDR3 sequence is CASSPMDRGVNTEAFF. CDR3 DNA: TGTGCCAGCAGCCCCATGGACAGGGGGGTGAACACTGAAGCTTTCTTT.

The chain couples TRBV11-3 to TRBJ1-6; D gene ambiguous. Germline values: CDR1 SGHNT, CDR2 YENEEA. The CDR3 has 13 residues. The V end lost 3 bases, the J end lost 7 bases, and 7 bases lay between the germline ends. CDR3 nucleotide sequence: TGTGCCAGCAGCTTTGGGGAAAATTCACCCCTCCACTTT. Amino acids: CASSFGENSPLHF.

V and J are TRBV3-1 (or the pseudogene TRBV3-2) and TRBJ2-7; either TRBD1 or TRBD2 may fit D (7 bases each). V gave up 10 bases and J gave up 4 bases, with 20 bases separating them. The CDR3 totals 14 residues. In germline, CDR1 is LGHDT, CDR2 YNNKEL (reference sequence). CDR3 coding DNA: TGTGCCACCGAACGACAGGGAGGGGTGTACGAGCAGTACTTC. This encodes CATERQGGVYEQYF.

V is TRBV19 and J is TRBJ1-5; maybe TRBD1 (5 bases). V was shortened by 6 bases and J by 2 bases, with 20 bases between the two germline ends. The CDR3 sequence is 17 residues long. The germline gives CDR1 LNHDA, CDR2 SQIVND (reference sequence). CDR3 nucleotides: TGTGCCAGTAGGAGGGGTTTGACTACCGGTGGCAATCAGCCCCAGCATTTT. Translation: CASRRGLTTGGNQPQHF.

This clone was counted only a few times. This chain uses TRBV6-1 with TRBJ1-6, with unresolved D. Germline V lookup: CDR1 MNHNS, CDR2 SASEGT. Trimming removed 3 bases at V and 0 bases at J, with 6 bases between. The CDR3 covers 15 residues. The CDR3 loop reads CASSEAGSYNSPLHF. The CDR3 DNA is TGTGCCAGCAGTGAGGCCGGCTCCTATAATTCACCCCTCCACTTT.

The chain is built from TRBV4-1 and TRBJ2-7; the D gene could be TRBD1 or TRBD2 (5 bases each). The germline gives CDR1 MGHRA, CDR2 YSYEKL. V shed 6 bases and J shed 5 bases, with 17 bases lying between them. CDR3 length equals 14 residues. This CDR3 reads CASRFRDGGDEQYF. CDR3 nucleotides: TGCGCCAGCAGGTTCCGGGACGGTGGGGACGAGCAGTACTTC.

V usage is TRBV4-2 and J usage is TRBJ1-3; D might be TRBD1 (5 bases). Per the germline V gene, CDR1 is LGHNA and CDR2 is YNFKEQ. The CDR3 runs 13 residues. Trimming took 7 bases from V and 4 from J, leaving 11 bases between them. This CDR3 is CASTPGEGNTIYF. The DNA of the CDR3 is TGTGCCAGCACCCCGGGGGAGGGAAACACCATATATTTT.

This sequence joins TRBV6-5 and TRBJ2-7; D is unclear. Per the germline V gene, CDR1 is MNHEY and CDR2 is SVGAGI. The CDR3 is 16 residues long. The germline V and J ends were trimmed by 0 bases and 4 bases, with 16 bases remaining between them. CDR3 nucleotide sequence: TGTGCCAGCAGTTACTCGAGACGCCGTCTAGGGTACGAGCAGTACTTC. This encodes CASSYSRRRLGYEQYF.

This chain connects TRBV9 to TRBJ2-6; D is ambiguous. Germline loops: CDR1 SGDLS, CDR2 YYNGEE. The CDR3 runs to 15 residues. Trimming took 0 bases from V and 3 from J, leaving 7 bases between them. CDR3 protein: CASSVVGFGANVLTF. The CDR3, as DNA: TGTGCCAGCAGCGTAGTGGGGTTTGGGGCCAACGTCCTGACTTTC. Full variable domain (missing parts from reference TRBV9 and TRBJ2-6): DSGVTQTPKHLITATGQRVTLRCSPRSGDLSVYWYQQSLDQGLQFLIQYYNGEERAKGNILERFSAQQFPDLHSELNLSSLELGDSALYFCASSVVGFGANVLTFGAGSRLTVL.

The gene calls are TRBV3-1 (or the pseudogene TRBV3-2) and TRBJ1-5, with D hard to call. There are 15 residues in the CDR3. V gave up 3 bases and J gave up 2 bases, with 11 bases separating them. Germline V gene lookup returns CDR1 LGHDT and CDR2 YNNKEL (reference sequence). The chain's CDR3 is CASSHAGRGNQPQHF. The CDR3 DNA reads as TGTGCCAGCAGCCATGCCGGACGGGGCAATCAGCCCCAGCATTTT.

The V gene is TRBV12-3 or TRBV12-4, the J gene TRBJ2-1, with TRBD1 matching 8 bases. This CDR3 region has 13 residues. V gave up 5 bases and J gave up 4 bases; unmatched junction bases: 1. The CDR3 spells CASSGDRYNEQFF. The CDR3 bases are TGTGCCAGCAGTGGGGACAGGTACAATGAGCAGTTCTTC.

CDR3 in amino acids: CASSDNRGRYEQYF. The DNA for the CDR3 is TGTGCCAGCAGTGATAACAGGGGGCGGTACGAGCAGTACTTC. This rearrangement joins TRBV2 to TRBJ2-7; 9 nucleotides align to TRBD1. CDR1 and CDR2 from the germline V gene are SNHLY and FYNNEI. V lost 3 bases and J lost 4; bases outside the gene matches: 4. The CDR3 extends over 14 amino acids.

V usage is TRBV7-2 and J usage is TRBJ1-2; 9 positions agree with TRBD1. The trim removed 4 bases at V and 3 bases at J, leaving 6 bases unmatched. CDR3 length: 15 amino acids. Germline CDR1 and CDR2: SGHTA and FQGNSA. CDR3 sequence reads: CASSSPGQGHYGYTF. The CDR3 DNA reads as TGTGCCAGCAGCTCACCGGGACAGGGCCACTATGGCTACACCTTC.

This sequence joins TRBV6-5 and TRBJ1-2, with a possible D match to TRBD1 (5 bases). The germline gives CDR1 MNHEY, CDR2 SVGAGI. The CDR3 is 13 amino acids. The germline V and J ends were trimmed by 6 bases and 0 bases, with 8 bases remaining between them. This chain's CDR3 is CASSQGPNYGYTF. DNA for the CDR3: TGTGCCAGCAGCCAGGGACCTAACTATGGCTACACCTTC.

The rearrangement joins TRBV7-3 to TRBJ2-1, with 11 bases fitting TRBD2. Trimming took 5 bases from V and 8 from J; bases not matched to a gene: 8. Germline V gene data show CDR1 as SGHTA and CDR2 as FQGTGA. The CDR3 is 15 residues long. CDR3 nucleotides: TGTGCCAGCAGCATCGGGACTAGCGGTGGGGATGAGCAGTTCTTC. Translated: CASSIGTSGGDEQFF.

The chain joins TRBV7-9 to TRBJ1-1, with a tentative D call TRBD1 (5 bases). The V and J ends lost 6 bases and 2 bases respectively, with 10 bases between them. The CDR3 totals 13 residues. Germline V gene sequence: CDR1 SEHNR, CDR2 FQNEAQ (reference sequence). This CDR3 reads CASSRGQNTEAFF. In nucleotides, the CDR3 is TGTGCCAGCAGTCGAGGACAAAACACTGAAGCTTTCTTT.

V is TRBV24-1 and J is TRBJ2-3, with 10 bases matching TRBD2. CDR3 length: 14 amino acids. V shed 9 bases and J 6 bases; nucleotides not matched to a gene: 8. Germline loops: CDR1 KGHDR, CDR2 SFDVKD. The CDR3 loop reads CATGTAGGLDTQYF. Written as DNA, the CDR3 is TGTGCCACCGGAACAGCGGGGGGGCTGGATACGCAGTATTTT.

This sequence joins TRBV4-2 and TRBJ2-3; D tentatively reads TRBD1 or TRBD2 (5 bases each). V lost 4 bases to trimming and J lost 6 bases, with 14 bases between them. The CDR3 length is 14 residues. The germline V gene has CDR1 LGHNA and CDR2 YNFKEQ. The CDR3 here is CASSRGRSPDTQYF. The CDR3 DNA reads as TGTGCCAGCAGCCGGGGACGGTCCCCCGATACGCAGTATTTT.

The chain employs TRBV21-1 and TRBJ2-4; TRBD1, as called in the table, went unchecked against the DNA. TRBV21-1 is noted as a pseudogene. The CDR3 has 17 amino acids. The CDR3 region is CASSNDRTGIAKNIQYF. The CDR3 DNA reads TGTGCCAGCAGCAACGATAGGACAGGGATAGCCAAAAACATTCAGTACTTC.

The gene calls are TRBV10-3 and TRBJ1-2; 10 bases agree with TRBD1. The junction had 3 bases not matched to a gene; V was cut back by 2 bases and J by 0 bases. The CDR3 has 16 residues. CDR1 and CDR2 (germline): ENHRY, SYGVKD. The CDR3 nucleotides read TGTGCCATCAGTGAGCGGGACAGGGGATCTAACTATGGCTACACCTTC. Residues: CAISERDRGSNYGYTF.

The J gene is TRBJ1-6, the V gene TRBV28, with D unclear. The V end lost 6 bases, the J end lost 6 bases, and 6 bases lay between the germline ends. CDR3 length: 12 amino acids. CDR1 and CDR2 from the germline V gene are MDHEN and SYDVKM. The DNA of the CDR3 is TGTGCCAGCAGGGAAATTAATTCACCCCTCCACTTT. The encoded protein is CASREINSPLHF.

The chain couples TRBV5-1 to TRBJ2-3; D remains unclear. Germline V CDR1 and CDR2: SGHRS, YFSETQ. The CDR3 covers 13 residues. V was trimmed by 1 base and J by 1 base, leaving 4 bases between them. The CDR3 spells CASSLSGTDTQYF. The CDR3 region has the DNA TGCGCCAGCAGCTTGAGTGGCACAGATACGCAGTATTTT.